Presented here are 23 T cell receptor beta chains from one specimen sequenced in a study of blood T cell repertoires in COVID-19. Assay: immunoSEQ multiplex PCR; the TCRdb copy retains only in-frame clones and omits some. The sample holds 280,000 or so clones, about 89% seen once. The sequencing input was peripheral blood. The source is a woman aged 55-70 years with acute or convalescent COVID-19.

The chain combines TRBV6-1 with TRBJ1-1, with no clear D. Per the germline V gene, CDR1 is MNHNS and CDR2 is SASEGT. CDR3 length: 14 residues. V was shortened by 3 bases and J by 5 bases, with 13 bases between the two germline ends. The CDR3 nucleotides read TGTGCCAGCAGTGAGGGCCTAGCGGGGACTGAAGCTTTCTTT. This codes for CASSEGLAGTEAFF.

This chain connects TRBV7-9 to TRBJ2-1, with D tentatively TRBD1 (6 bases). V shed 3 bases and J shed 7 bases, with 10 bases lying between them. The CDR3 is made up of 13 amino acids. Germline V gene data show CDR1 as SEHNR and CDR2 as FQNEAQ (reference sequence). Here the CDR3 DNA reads TGTGCCAGCAGCTTCGGACAGATGAATGAGCAGTTCTTC. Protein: CASSFGQMNEQFF.

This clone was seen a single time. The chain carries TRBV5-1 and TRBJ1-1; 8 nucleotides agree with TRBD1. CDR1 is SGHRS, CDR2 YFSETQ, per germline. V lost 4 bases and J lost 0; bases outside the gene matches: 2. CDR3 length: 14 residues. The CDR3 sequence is CASSPQGVNTEAFF. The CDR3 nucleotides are TGCGCCAGCAGCCCACAGGGGGTGAACACTGAAGCTTTCTTT. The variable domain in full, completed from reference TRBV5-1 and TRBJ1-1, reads KAGVTQTPRYLIKTRGQQVTLSCSPISGHRSVSWYQQTPGQGLQFLFEYFSETQRNKGNFPGRFSGRQFSNSRSEMNVSTLELGDSALYLCASSPQGVNTEAFFGQGTRLTVV.

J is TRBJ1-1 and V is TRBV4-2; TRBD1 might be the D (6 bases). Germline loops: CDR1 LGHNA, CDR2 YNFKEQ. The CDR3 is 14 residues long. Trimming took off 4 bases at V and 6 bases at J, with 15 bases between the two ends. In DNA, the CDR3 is TGTGCCAGCAGCCGGGGGGGCGGGGTCCCTGAAGCTTTCTTT. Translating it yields CASSRGGGVPEAFF.

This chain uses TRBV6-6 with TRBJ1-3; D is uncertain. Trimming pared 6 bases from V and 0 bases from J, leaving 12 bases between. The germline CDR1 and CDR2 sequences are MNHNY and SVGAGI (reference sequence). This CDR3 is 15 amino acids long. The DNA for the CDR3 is TGTGCCAGCAGCGAGGGTCCTCTCTCTGGAAACACCATATATTTT. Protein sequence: CASSEGPLSGNTIYF.

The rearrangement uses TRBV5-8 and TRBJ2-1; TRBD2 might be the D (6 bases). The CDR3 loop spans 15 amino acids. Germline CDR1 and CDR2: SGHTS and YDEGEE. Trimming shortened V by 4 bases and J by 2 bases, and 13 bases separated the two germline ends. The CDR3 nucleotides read TGTGCCAGCAGCCCCTGGACTAAAACCTACAATGAGCAGTTCTTC. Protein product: CASSPWTKTYNEQFF.

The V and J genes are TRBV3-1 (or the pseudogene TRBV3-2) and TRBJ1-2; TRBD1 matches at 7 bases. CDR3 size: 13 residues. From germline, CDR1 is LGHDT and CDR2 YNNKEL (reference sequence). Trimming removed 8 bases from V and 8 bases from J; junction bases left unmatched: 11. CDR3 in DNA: TGTGCCAGCGGACTAAGGGGGCGTCGGGGCTACACCTTC. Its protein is CASGLRGRRGYTF.

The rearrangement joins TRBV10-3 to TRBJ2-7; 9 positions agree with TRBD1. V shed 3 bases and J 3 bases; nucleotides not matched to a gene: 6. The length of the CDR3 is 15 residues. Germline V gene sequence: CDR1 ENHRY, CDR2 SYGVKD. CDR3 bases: TGTGCCATCAGTGAAAGGACGGACAGGGGCTACGAGCAGTACTTC. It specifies CAISERTDRGYEQYF.

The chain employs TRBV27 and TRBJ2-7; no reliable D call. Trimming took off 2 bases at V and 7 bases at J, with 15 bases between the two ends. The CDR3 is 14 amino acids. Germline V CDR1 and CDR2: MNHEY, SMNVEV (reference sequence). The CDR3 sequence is CASSLGSSPREQYF. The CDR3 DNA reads TGTGCCAGCAGTTTAGGTAGCAGCCCACGTGAGCAGTACTTC.

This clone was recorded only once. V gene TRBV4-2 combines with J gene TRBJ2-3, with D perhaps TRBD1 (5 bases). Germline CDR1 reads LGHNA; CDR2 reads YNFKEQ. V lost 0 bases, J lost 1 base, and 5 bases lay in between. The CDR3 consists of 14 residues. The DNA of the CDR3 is TGTGCCAGCAGCCAAGAAGGGGGCACAGATACGCAGTATTTT. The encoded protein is CASSQEGGTDTQYF.

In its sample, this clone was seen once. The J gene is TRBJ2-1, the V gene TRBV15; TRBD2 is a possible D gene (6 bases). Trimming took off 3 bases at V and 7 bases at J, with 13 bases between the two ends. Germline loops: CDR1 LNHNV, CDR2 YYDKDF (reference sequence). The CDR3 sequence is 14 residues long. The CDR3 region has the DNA TGTGCCACCAGCAGCGGGAGATGGGGGAATGAGCAGTTCTTC. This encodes CATSSGRWGNEQFF. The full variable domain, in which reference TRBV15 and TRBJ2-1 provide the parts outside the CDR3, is DAMVIQNPRYQVTQFGKPVTLSCSQTLNHNVMYWYQQKSSQAPKLLFHYYDKDFNNEADTPDNFQSRRPNTSFCFLDIRSPGLGDTAMYLCATSSGRWGNEQFFGPGTRLTVL.

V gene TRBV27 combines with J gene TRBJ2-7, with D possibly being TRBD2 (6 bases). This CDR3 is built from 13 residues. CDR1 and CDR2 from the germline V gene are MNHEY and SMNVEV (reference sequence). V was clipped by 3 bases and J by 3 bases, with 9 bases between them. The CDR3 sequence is CASSFLGGYEQYF. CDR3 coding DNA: TGTGCCAGCAGTTTCCTCGGGGGCTACGAGCAGTACTTC.

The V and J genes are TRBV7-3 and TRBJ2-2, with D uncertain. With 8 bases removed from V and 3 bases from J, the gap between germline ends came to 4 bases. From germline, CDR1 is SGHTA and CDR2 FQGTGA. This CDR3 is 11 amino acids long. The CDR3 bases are TGTGCCAGCTCAGACACCGGGGAGCTGTTTTTT. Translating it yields CASSDTGELFF.

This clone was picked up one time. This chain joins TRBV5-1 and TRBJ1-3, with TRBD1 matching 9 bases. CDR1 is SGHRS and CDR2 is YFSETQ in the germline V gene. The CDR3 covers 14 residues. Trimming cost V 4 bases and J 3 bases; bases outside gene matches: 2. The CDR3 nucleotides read TGCGCCAGCAGCAGGACAGGGGATGGAAACACCATATATTTT. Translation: CASSRTGDGNTIYF.

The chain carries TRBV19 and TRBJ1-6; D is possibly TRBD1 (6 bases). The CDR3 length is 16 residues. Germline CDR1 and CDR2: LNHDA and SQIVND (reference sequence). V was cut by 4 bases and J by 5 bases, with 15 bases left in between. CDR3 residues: CASSKAVDRNNSPLHF. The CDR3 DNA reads TGTGCCAGTAGTAAGGCTGTGGACAGAAATAATTCACCCCTCCACTTT.

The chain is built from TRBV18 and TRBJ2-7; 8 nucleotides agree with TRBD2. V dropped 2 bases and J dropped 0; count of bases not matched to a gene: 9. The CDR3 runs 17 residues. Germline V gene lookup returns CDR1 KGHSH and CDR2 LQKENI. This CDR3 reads CASSPRGSGTSSYEQYF. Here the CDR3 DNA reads TGTGCCAGCTCACCAAGGGGTAGCGGGACGAGCTCCTACGAGCAGTACTTC.

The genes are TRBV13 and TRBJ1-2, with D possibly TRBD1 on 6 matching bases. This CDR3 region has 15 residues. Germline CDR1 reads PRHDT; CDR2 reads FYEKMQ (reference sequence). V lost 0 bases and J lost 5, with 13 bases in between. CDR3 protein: CASSLGPFTGYGYTF. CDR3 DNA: TGTGCCAGCAGCTTAGGCCCTTTTACAGGGTATGGCTACACCTTC.

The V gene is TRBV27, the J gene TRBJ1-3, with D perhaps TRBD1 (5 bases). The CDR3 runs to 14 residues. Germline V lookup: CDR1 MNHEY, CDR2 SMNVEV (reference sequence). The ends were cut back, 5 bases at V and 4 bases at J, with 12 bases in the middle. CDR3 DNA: TGTGCCAGCAGTCCATCGACAGCCGGAAACACCATATATTTT. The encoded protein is CASSPSTAGNTIYF.

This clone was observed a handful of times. The CDR3 spells CASSLFGTGGTDTQYF. For the CDR3, the DNA is TGCGCCAGCAGCTTGTTCGGGACAGGGGGCACAGATACGCAGTATTTT. The chain recombines TRBV5-1 with TRBJ2-3; 10 bases are a match to TRBD1. With V trimmed by 1 base and J by 1 base, 3 bases remained unmatched. CDR3 length: 16 amino acids. Germline assignment: CDR1 SGHRS and CDR2 YFSETQ. Using reference TRBV5-1 and TRBJ2-3 for the parts outside the CDR3, the full variable domain is KAGVTQTPRYLIKTRGQQVTLSCSPISGHRSVSWYQQTPGQGLQFLFEYFSETQRNKGNFPGRFSGRQFSNSRSEMNVSTLELGDSALYLCASSLFGTGGTDTQYFGPGTRLTVL.

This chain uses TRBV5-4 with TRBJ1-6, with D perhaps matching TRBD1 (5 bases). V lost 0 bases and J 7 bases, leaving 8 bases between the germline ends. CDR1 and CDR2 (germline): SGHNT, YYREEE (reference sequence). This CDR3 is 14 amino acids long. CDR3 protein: CASSLGTLNSPLHF. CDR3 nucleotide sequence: TGTGCCAGCAGCTTGGGGACATTGAATTCACCCCTCCACTTT.

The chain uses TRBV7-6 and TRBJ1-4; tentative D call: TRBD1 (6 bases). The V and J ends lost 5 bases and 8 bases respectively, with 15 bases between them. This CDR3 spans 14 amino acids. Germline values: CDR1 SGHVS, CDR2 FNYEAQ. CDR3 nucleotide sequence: TGTGCCAGCAGCCCGCTAGGACAGTTAGAAAAACTGTTTTTT. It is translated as CASSPLGQLEKLFF.

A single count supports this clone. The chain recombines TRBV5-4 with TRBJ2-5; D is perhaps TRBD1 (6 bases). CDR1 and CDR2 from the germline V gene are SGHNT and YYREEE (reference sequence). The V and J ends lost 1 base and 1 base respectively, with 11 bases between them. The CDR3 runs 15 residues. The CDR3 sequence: CASSLSRGSQETQYF. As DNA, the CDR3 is TGTGCCAGCAGCTTGAGCAGGGGCTCCCAAGAGACCCAGTACTTC.

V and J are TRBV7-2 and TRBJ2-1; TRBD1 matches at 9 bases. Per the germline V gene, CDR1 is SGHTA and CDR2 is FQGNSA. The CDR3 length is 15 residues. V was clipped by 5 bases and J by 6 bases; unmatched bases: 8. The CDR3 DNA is TGTGCCAGCAGCACCCGGGACAGGGACTCCAATGAGCAGTTCTTC. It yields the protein CASSTRDRDSNEQFF.